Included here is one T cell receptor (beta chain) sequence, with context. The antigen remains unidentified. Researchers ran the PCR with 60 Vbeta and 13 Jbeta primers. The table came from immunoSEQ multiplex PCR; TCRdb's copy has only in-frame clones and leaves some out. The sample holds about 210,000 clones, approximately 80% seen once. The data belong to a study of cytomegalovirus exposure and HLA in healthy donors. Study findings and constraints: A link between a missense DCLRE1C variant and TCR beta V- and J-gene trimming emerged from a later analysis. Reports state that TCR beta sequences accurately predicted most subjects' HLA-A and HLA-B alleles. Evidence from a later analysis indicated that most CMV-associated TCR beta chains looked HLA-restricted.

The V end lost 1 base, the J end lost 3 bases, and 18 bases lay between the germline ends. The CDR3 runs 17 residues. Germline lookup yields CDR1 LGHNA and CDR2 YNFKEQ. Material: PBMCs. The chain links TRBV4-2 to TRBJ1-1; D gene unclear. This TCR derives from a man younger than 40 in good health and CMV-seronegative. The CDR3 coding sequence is TGTGCCAGCAGCCAAGGTCAGCGGCGGTCCCCGGACACTGAAGCTTTCTTT. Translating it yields CASSQGQRRSPDTEAFF.